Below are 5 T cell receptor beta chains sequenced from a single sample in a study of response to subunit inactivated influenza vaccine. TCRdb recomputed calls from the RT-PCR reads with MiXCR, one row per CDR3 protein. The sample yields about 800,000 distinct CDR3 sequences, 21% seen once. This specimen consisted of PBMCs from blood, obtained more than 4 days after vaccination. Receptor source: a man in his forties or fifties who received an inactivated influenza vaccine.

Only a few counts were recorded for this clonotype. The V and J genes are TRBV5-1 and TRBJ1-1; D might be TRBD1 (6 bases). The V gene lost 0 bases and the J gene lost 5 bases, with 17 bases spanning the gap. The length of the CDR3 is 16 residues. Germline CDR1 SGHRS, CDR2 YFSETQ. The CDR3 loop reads CASSLAAGRGQTEAFF. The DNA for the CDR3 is TGCGCCAGCAGCTTGGCCGCAGGCAGGGGTCAAACTGAAGCTTTCTTT.

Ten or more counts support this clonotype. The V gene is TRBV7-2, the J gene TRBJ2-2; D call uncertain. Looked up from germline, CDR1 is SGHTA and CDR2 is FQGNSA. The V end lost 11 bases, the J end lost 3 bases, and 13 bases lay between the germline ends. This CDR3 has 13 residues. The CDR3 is CAAPRRYTGELFF. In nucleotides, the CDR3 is TGTGCCGCTCCCCGGCGGTACACCGGGGAGCTGTTTTTT.

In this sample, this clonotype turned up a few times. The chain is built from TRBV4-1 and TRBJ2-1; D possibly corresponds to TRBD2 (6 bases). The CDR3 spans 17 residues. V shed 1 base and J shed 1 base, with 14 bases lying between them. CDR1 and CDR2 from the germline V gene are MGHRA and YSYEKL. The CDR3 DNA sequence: TGCGCCAGCAGCCAAGTGGGGCGGGGACCTTCCTACAATGAGCAGTTCTTC. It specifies CASSQVGRGPSYNEQFF.

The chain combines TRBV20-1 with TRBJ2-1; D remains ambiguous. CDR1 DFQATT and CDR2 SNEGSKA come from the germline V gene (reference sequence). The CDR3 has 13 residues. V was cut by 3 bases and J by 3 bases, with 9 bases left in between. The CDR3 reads CSASWADYNEQFF. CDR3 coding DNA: TGCAGTGCTAGTTGGGCGGACTACAATGAGCAGTTCTTC.

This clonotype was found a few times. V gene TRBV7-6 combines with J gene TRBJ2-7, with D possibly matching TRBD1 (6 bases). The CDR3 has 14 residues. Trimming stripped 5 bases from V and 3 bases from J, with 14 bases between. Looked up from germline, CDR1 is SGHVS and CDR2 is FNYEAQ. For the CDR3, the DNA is TGTGCCAGCAGCCGAGGGGGAGAGGACTACGAGCAGTACTTC. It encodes CASSRGGEDYEQYF.